This T cell receptor (delta chain) was obtained from a study of gamma-delta T cells after stem cell transplantation (dated by TCRdb to 2016 to 2018). This clone is termed large (0.1 to 1%). Its recognized antigen is unknown. Nothing much larger sits one base from this clone, and base qualities are not available. V loses 0 bases, J loses 1 base, and the germline ends lie 8 bases apart. Inclusive of the bounding cysteine and phenylalanine, the CDR3 is 14 residues long. Of all the DNA, just the CDR3 is kept, 42 bases in frame from base 1. In the germline V gene, CDR1 corresponds to GEAIGNYY and CDR2 to EKD. Libraries were prepared through RT-PCR. Sequenced using an Illumina MiSeq. TCRdb reprocessed the public data with the CATT caller; entries with the same nucleotide sequence were combined afterwards. Across this sample there are hundreds of delta-chain clones, with 1.2% seen only once. The ten top clones hold approximately 45% of the sample.

Input material: gamma-delta T cells. This sequence uses TRDV2 and TRDJ1; the D segment could be TRDD3, given 6 matching bases. The clonotype comes from a human donor. It is not recorded whose cells these are; they may come from a transplant donor. The nucleotides read TGTGCCTGTGACACCTGGGGATCCACCGATAAACTCATCTTT. This encodes CACDTWGSTDKLIF.